In its sample, the clone carrying this T cell receptor (beta chain) was seen many times. The record originates from a study of identical twins' blood T cells. The V and J ends lost 5 bases and 0 bases respectively, with 11 bases between them. The CDR3 consists of 14 residues. Germline V CDR1 and CDR2: SQVTM, ANQGSEA. Sample barcodes were added at both library ends during cDNA synthesis. TCRdb called the 5' RACE reads again in MiXCR, with one record for every CDR3 protein. The profile shows 350,000 to 400,000 distinct CDR3 sequences, 25% to 35% of them singletons. The three twin pairs were reared together, likely meeting the same infections.

J is TRBJ1-5 and V is TRBV29-1, with D unclear. This clonotype was sampled from a woman between 18 and 50 years old in good health. Material for sequencing was PBMCs. CDR3 nucleotides: TGCAGCGTTTCGTTCGAACATAGCAATCAGCCCCAGCATTTT. Protein: CSVSFEHSNQPQHF.